There are many counts of the clone carrying this TCR beta chain. The sample originates from a study of T-cell reconstitution after alpha-beta-depleted transplantation in children. The CDR3 is 16 amino acids. Trimming stripped 2 bases from V and 0 bases from J, with 10 bases between. CDR1 is KGHSH, CDR2 LQKENI, per germline. Unique molecular identifiers featured in how the TCRbeta library was prepared. Using its own MiXCR run on the PCR reads, TCRdb lists one record per CDR3 protein. The sample includes a few hundred thousand distinct CDR3 sequences, approximately 9.9% of them seen just once. The TCR was taken from a human donor who donated a stem cell graft to a child with SCID. The genes are TRBV18 and TRBJ2-2; the D gene is possibly TRBD1 (5 bases). Sequenced material: PBMCs from the stem cell graft donor, taken from the stem cell graft. The CDR3 DNA follows: TGTGCCAGCTCACCAGGGTGGGGCGCGAACACCGGGGAGCTGTTTTTT. Translating gives CASSPGWGANTGELFF.